Each of the 3 T cell receptor beta chains below was sequenced from the same sample in a study of blood T cell repertoires in COVID-19. This table comes from immunoSEQ multiplex PCR, and its TCRdb copy is limited to in-frame clones, with some not included. The sample carries a few hundred thousand clones, around 85% recorded once. Sequenced: peripheral blood. The receptors originated from a human donor with COVID-19, enrolled during active disease. The donor label of this sample is uncertain.

The chain links TRBV5-4 to TRBJ1-2, with 8 nucleotides matching TRBD1. CDR3 length: 13 residues. The germline gives CDR1 SGHNT, CDR2 YYREEE (reference sequence). V lost 0 bases and J lost 13; bases outside the gene matches: 8. CDR3 in DNA: TGTGCCAGCAGCTTGGAACAGGGGGAAAGCTCCACCTTC. Its protein is CASSLEQGESSTF.

The rearrangement joins TRBV7-9 to TRBJ1-6; tentative D call: TRBD1 (6 bases). This CDR3 spans 15 amino acids. Germline-derived CDR1 and CDR2 are SEHNR and FQNEAQ (reference sequence). Trimming cost V 3 bases and J 5 bases, with 11 bases left between them. Here the CDR3 DNA reads TGTGCCAGCAGCTTTACGCGGACAGATAATTCACCCCTCCACTTT. Translated, it gives CASSFTRTDNSPLHF.

V gene TRBV18 combines with J gene TRBJ2-2; D gene uncertain. Deletions cut 0 bases from V and 1 base from J, with 6 bases between. In germline, CDR1 is KGHSH, CDR2 LQKENI. The CDR3 extends over 15 amino acids. The CDR3: CASSPPAENTGELFF. The CDR3 bases are TGTGCCAGCTCACCACCCGCAGAGAACACCGGGGAGCTGTTTTTT.